A selection of T cell receptor beta chains follows, all from one sample in a study of blood T cell repertoires in COVID-19. The protocol was immunoSEQ multiplex PCR, while the TCRdb copy is restricted to in-frame clones and leaves out a portion. The profile shows 75,000 to 80,000 clones, approximately 89% of them singletons. Sequencing was carried out using peripheral blood. The source of these receptors is a human donor in a cohort sampled during active COVID-19. CDR3s include the opening cysteine and the closing phenylalanine or tryptophan. Each record gives: clone size, D gene, V gene, J gene, CDR3 DNA, CDR3 protein. A D gene is named only where the DNA matches it firmly. Not all rows give a size; the values are once, few, many and, for expanded clones, a class.

clone size: -
D gene: TRBD2
V gene: TRBV5-1
J gene: TRBJ2-1
CDR3 DNA: TGCGCCAGCAGCTGGACCGGGACTAGCGGGGGCAATGAGCAGTTCTTC
CDR3 protein: CASSWTGTSGGNEQFF

clone size: -
D gene: -
V gene: TRBV6-2/TRBV6-3
J gene: TRBJ1-2
CDR3 DNA: TGTGCCAGCAGTTACCGGTCGTATGACTATGGCTACACCTTC
CDR3 protein: CASSYRSYDYGYTF

clone size: -
D gene: TRBD1
V gene: TRBV11-3
J gene: TRBJ1-5
CDR3 DNA: TGTGCCAGAACTACGGGACAGGGTGACGGTCGCAATCAGCCCCAGCATTTT
CDR3 protein: CARTTGQGDGRNQPQHF

clone size: -
D gene: TRBD1
V gene: TRBV15
J gene: TRBJ1-1
CDR3 DNA: TGTGCCACCAGCGGAAGAGGGGGCCGGTACACTGAAGCTTTCTTT
CDR3 protein: CATSGRGGRYTEAFF

clone size: -
D gene: TRBD1
V gene: TRBV24-1
J gene: TRBJ2-2
CDR3 DNA: TGTGCCACCAGTCCGGGACAGGACCCCGGGGAGCTGTTTTTT
CDR3 protein: CATSPGQDPGELFF

clone size: once
D gene: TRBD1
V gene: TRBV27
J gene: TRBJ2-6
CDR3 DNA: TGTGCCAGCAGTTTTATGGAAGGTTCGGGACAGGGACCATCTGGGGCCAACGTCCTGACTTTC
CDR3 protein: CASSFMEGSGQGPSGANVLTF

clone size: -
D gene: TRBD1
V gene: TRBV7-2
J gene: TRBJ1-5
CDR3 DNA: TGTGCCAGCAGCTTAAGGTCAGGGGGCGCAGATCAGCCCCAGCATTTT
CDR3 protein: CASSLRSGGADQPQHF

clone size: -
D gene: -
V gene: TRBV12-3/TRBV12-4
J gene: TRBJ2-3
CDR3 DNA: TGTGCCAGCAGTTCCAGCGTAGAGGGTACGCAGTATTTT
CDR3 protein: CASSSSVEGTQYF

clone size: -
D gene: TRBD1
V gene: TRBV10-2
J gene: TRBJ2-3
CDR3 DNA: TGCGCCAGCAGTTCACAGGGGGCCAACACAGATACGCAGTATTTT
CDR3 protein: CASSSQGANTDTQYF

clone size: -
D gene: -
V gene: TRBV15
J gene: TRBJ1-2
CDR3 DNA: TGTGCCACCAGCAGAGACTCTTCGTATGGCTACACCTTC
CDR3 protein: CATSRDSSYGYTF

clone size: -
D gene: TRBD1
V gene: TRBV9
J gene: TRBJ1-2
CDR3 DNA: TGTGCCAGCAGCGCCATACAGGGGGCAAATGGCTACACCTTC
CDR3 protein: CASSAIQGANGYTF

clone size: once
D gene: -
V gene: TRBV15
J gene: TRBJ2-5
CDR3 DNA: TGTGCCACCAGCAGAGGAGGGCAGAGTGTCTTGGAGACCCAGTACTTC
CDR3 protein: CATSRGGQSVLETQYF

clone size: few
D gene: -
V gene: TRBV12-3/TRBV12-4
J gene: TRBJ1-4
CDR3 DNA: TGTGCCAGCAGTTCCCGGACAGCAGAAAAACTGTTTTTT
CDR3 protein: CASSSRTAEKLFF

clone size: -
D gene: -
V gene: TRBV19
J gene: TRBJ1-3
CDR3 DNA: TGTGCCAGTAGTATAGATCTAGGAAACACCATATATTTT
CDR3 protein: CASSIDLGNTIYF

clone size: -
D gene: TRBD2
V gene: TRBV4-2
J gene: TRBJ2-1
CDR3 DNA: TGTGCCAGCAGCCCCGAGGGGCCGGGGGGTTACAATGAGCAGTTCTTC
CDR3 protein: CASSPEGPGGYNEQFF

clone size: -
D gene: -
V gene: TRBV7-2
J gene: TRBJ1-1
CDR3 DNA: TGTGCCAGCAGCCACAAGGCAGGGCTTTGGGATGAAGCTTTCTTT
CDR3 protein: CASSHKAGLWDEAFF